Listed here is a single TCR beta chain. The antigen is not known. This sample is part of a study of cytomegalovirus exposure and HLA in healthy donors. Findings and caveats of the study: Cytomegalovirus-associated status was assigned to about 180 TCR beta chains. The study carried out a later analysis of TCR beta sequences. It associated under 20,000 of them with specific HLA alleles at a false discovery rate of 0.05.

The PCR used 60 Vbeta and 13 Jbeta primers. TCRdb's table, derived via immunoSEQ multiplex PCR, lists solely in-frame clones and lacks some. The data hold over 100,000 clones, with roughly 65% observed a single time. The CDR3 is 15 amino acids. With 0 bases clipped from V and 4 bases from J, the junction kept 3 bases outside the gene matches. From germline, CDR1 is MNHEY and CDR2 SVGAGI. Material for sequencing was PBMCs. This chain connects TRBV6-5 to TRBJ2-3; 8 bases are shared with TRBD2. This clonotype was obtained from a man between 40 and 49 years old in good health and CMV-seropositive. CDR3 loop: CASSYSSGASDTQYF. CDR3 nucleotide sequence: TGTGCCAGCAGTTACTCTAGCGGGGCCTCAGATACGCAGTATTTT.